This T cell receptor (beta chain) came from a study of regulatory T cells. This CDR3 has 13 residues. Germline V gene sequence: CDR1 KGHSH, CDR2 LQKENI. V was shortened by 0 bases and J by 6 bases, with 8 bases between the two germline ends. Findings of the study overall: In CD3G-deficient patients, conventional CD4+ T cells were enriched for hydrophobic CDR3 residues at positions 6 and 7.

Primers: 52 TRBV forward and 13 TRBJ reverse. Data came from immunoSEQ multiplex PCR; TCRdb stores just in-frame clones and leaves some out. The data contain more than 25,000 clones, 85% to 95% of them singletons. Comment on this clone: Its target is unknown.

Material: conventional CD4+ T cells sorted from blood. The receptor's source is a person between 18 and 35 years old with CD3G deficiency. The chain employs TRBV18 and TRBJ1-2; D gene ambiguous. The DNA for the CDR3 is TGTGCCAGCTCACCACCGGTTCACCATGGCTACACCTTC. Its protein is CASSPPVHHGYTF. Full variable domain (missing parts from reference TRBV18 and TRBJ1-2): NAGVMQNPRHLVRRRGQEARLRCSPMKGHSHVYWYRQLPEEGLKFMVYLQKENIIDESGMPKERFSAEFPKEGPSILRIQQVVRGDSAAYFCASSPPVHHGYTFGSGTRLTVV.